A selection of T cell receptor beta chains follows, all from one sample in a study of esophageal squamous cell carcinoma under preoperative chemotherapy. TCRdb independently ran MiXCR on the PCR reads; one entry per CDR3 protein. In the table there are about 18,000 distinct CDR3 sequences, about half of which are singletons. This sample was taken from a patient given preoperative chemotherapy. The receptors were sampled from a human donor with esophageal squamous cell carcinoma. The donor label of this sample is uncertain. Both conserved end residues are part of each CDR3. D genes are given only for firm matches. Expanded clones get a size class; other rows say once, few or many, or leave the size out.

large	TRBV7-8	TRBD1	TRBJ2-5	CASSLLTGAETQYF	TGTGCCAGCAGCCTACTGACAGGGGCAGAGACCCAGTACTTC
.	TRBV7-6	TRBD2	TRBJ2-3	CASSLAGSGATDTQYF	TGTGCCAGCAGCCTAGCGGGTAGCGGGGCCACAGATACGCAGTATTTC
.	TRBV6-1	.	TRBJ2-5	CASSIQGNEETQYF	TGTGCCAGCAGTATTCAGGGTAATGAAGAGACCCAGTACTTC
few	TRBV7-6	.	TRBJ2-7	CASSLVPPEDEQYF	TGTGCCAGCAGCTTAGTTCCACCCGAAGACGAGCAGTACTTC
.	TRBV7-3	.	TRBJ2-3	CAGRAGGREQDTQYF	TGTGCCGGCAGGGCTGGGGGCCGGGAGCAAGATACGCAGTATTTT
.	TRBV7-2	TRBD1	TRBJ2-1	CASSFEGQGNDEQFF	TGTGCCAGCAGCTTCGAGGGACAGGGGAATGATGAGCAGTTCTTC
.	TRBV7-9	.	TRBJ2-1	CASSLAGLGAGNEQFF	TGTGCCAGCAGCTTAGCGGGTCTGGGGGCTGGGAATGAGCAGTTCTTC
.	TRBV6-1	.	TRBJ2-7	CASRTGQHRGEQYF	TGTGCCAGCAGAACCGGGCAGCACCGGGGCGAGCAGTACTTC
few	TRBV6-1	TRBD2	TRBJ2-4	CASSEAGRGKNIQYF	TGTGCCAGCAGTGAAGCGGGGCGGGGGAAAAACATTCAGTACTTC
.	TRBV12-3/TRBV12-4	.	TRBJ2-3	CASSPDSWGTDTQYF	TGTGCCAGCAGTCCGGACAGCTGGGGCACAGATACGCAGTATTTT
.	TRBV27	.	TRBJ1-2	CASRPPGRGEYGYTF	TGTGCCAGCAGGCCTCCGGGACGGGGAGAGTATGGCTACACCTTC
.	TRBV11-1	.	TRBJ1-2	CASSFGLGAFF	.
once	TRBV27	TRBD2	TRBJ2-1	CASSPGLAGGRGEQFF	TGTGCCAGCAGCCCTGGGCTAGCGGGGGGGCGCGGTGAGCAGTTCTTC
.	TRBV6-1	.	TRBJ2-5	CACTPDQASQYF	TGTGCCTGCACTCCAGATCAAGCGTCCCAGTACTTC
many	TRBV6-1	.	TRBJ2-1	CASSAGHPSYNEQFF	TGTGCCAGCAGTGCGGGACACCCGAGCTACAATGAGCAGTTCTTC
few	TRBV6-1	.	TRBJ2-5	CASSRVGSQETQYF	TGTGCCAGCAGCAGGGTGGGGTCCCAAGAGACCCAGTACTTC
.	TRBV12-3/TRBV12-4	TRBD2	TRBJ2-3	CASSVGGDTQYF	TGTGCCAGCAGCGTGGGAGGGGATACGCAGTATTTT
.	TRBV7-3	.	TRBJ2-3	CASRRRAEGAPQYF	TGTGCCAGCCGCCGCCGCGCTGAGGGAGCCCCCCAGTACTTT
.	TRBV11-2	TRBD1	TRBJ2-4	CASSFRTDRGRGVAKNIQYF	TGTGCCAGCAGCTTTAGAACGGACAGGGGGCGCGGGGTAGCCAAAAACATTCAGTACTTC
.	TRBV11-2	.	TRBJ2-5	CASSFGRSETQYF	TGTGCCAGCAGCTTTGGGCGGTCAGAGACCCAGTACTTC
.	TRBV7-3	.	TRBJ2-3	CASSLGRGRGGEDTQYF	TGTGCCAGCAGCTTAGGTAGAGGGAGGGGGGGCGAAGATACGCAGTATTTT
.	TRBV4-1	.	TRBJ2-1	CASSQEMASYNEQFF	TGCGCCAGCAGCCAAGAAATGGCCAGCTACAATGAGCAGTTCTTC
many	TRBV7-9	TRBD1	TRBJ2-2	CASSLPLTGVITGELFF	TGTGCCAGCAGCTTACCACTAACAGGGGTAATCACCGGGGAGCTGTTTTTT
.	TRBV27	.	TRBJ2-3	CASRVGTNTDTQYF	TGTGCCAGCAGAGTGGGGACAAACACAGATACGCAGTATTTT